Listed below are T cell receptor beta chains from one sample, sequenced in a study of T cells in narcolepsy. Clones were read by immunoSEQ multiplex PCR, and TCRdb kept only the in-frame ones, dropping some. Of some 17,000 clones in the sample, 80% to 90% were seen once. The sequenced sample was memory (CD45RA-) CD4+ T cells from blood. These receptors were taken from a human donor in good health. CDR3s include the opening cysteine and the closing phenylalanine or tryptophan. A D gene is named only where the DNA matches it firmly. Part of the rows lack a size; the others show once, few, many or a class for expanded clones.

d_call: TRBD1; clone_size: NA; cdr3_length: 13; j_call: TRBJ2-7; v_call: TRBV7-8; cdr3_aa: CATSGTVSYEQYF; cdr3_nt: TGTGCCACCTCCGGGACAGTCTCCTACGAGCAGTACTTC
d_call: NA; clone_size: NA; cdr3_length: 16; j_call: TRBJ1-5; v_call: TRBV7-8; cdr3_aa: CASSLGVRLQNQPQHF; cdr3_nt: TGTGCCAGCAGCTTGGGGGTTCGGCTACAAAATCAGCCCCAGCATTTT
d_call: TRBD2; clone_size: NA; cdr3_length: 15; j_call: TRBJ2-1; v_call: TRBV11-2; cdr3_aa: CASSKAGTRSSEQFF; cdr3_nt: TGTGCCAGCAGCAAGGCCGGGACTAGGTCTAGTGAGCAGTTCTTC
d_call: TRBD1; clone_size: NA; cdr3_length: 15; j_call: TRBJ1-4; v_call: TRBV19; cdr3_aa: CASSIGQGMVEKLFF; cdr3_nt: TGTGCCAGTAGTATAGGACAGGGGATGGTTGAAAAACTGTTTTTT
d_call: NA; clone_size: NA; cdr3_length: 14; j_call: TRBJ2-3; v_call: TRBV14; cdr3_aa: CASSRLVDTDTQYF; cdr3_nt: TGTGCCAGCAGCCGACTAGTAGATACAGATACGCAGTATTTT
d_call: TRBD1; clone_size: NA; cdr3_length: 16; j_call: TRBJ1-1; v_call: TRBV4-1; cdr3_aa: CASSQDRNRGGTEAFF; cdr3_nt: TGCGCCAGCAGCCAAGATAGGAACAGGGGGGGCACTGAAGCTTTCTTT
d_call: NA; clone_size: NA; cdr3_length: 16; j_call: TRBJ1-5; v_call: TRBV4-1; cdr3_aa: CASSHPQGRSNQPQHF; cdr3_nt: TGCGCCAGCAGCCACCCACAAGGGAGGAGCAATCAGCCCCAGCATTTT
d_call: TRBD1; clone_size: few; cdr3_length: 19; j_call: TRBJ1-5; v_call: TRBV16; cdr3_aa: CASSRNRDRGLWSNQPQHF; cdr3_nt: TGTGCCAGCAGCCGCAACCGGGACAGGGGGCTTTGGAGCAATCAGCCCCAGCATTTT
d_call: NA; clone_size: few; cdr3_length: 12; j_call: TRBJ2-3; v_call: TRBV30; cdr3_aa: CAWRPGQDTQYF; cdr3_nt: TGTGCCTGGAGGCCGGGCCAAGATACGCAGTATTTT
d_call: NA; clone_size: NA; cdr3_length: 16; j_call: TRBJ2-6; v_call: TRBV29-1; cdr3_aa: CSAMTETGSGANVLTF; cdr3_nt: TGCAGCGCCATGACAGAAACGGGCTCTGGGGCCAACGTCCTGACTTTC
d_call: NA; clone_size: NA; cdr3_length: 13; j_call: TRBJ1-1; v_call: TRBV5-1; cdr3_aa: CASSAGVDTEAFF; cdr3_nt: TGCGCCAGCAGCGCAGGGGTCGATACTGAAGCTTTCTTT
d_call: NA; clone_size: NA; cdr3_length: 14; j_call: TRBJ2-7; v_call: TRBV5-5; cdr3_aa: CASSYTESSYEQYF; cdr3_nt: TGTGCCAGCAGCTATACAGAGAGCTCCTACGAGCAGTACTTC
d_call: NA; clone_size: NA; cdr3_length: 15; j_call: TRBJ2-3; v_call: TRBV7-6; cdr3_aa: CASSPTQEGLGTQYF; cdr3_nt: TGTGCCAGCAGCCCAACTCAGGAGGGGCTGGGTACGCAGTATTTT
d_call: NA; clone_size: NA; cdr3_length: 13; j_call: TRBJ2-7; v_call: TRBV11-3; cdr3_aa: CASSLARASEQYF; cdr3_nt: TGTGCCAGCAGCTTAGCCAGGGCCAGCGAGCAGTACTTC